This entry lists 27 T cell receptor beta chains sequenced from one sample in a study of blood T cell repertoires in COVID-19. Assay used: immunoSEQ multiplex PCR; TCRdb lists only in-frame clones, some missing. The sample yields roughly 250,000 clones, roughly 87% seen once. Sequencing was performed on peripheral blood. The receptor set was obtained from a man aged 55 to 70 who had recovered from COVID-19.

This rearrangement joins TRBV6-5 to TRBJ1-1; D is unclear. This CDR3 comprises 13 residues. Germline V gives CDR1 MNHEY, CDR2 SVGAGI. V was shortened by 2 bases and J by 1 base, with 5 bases between the two germline ends. CDR3 amino acids: CASSYGPNTEAFF. CDR3 coding DNA: TGTGCCAGCAGTTACGGCCCGAACACTGAAGCTTTCTTT.

This chain links TRBV6-6 with TRBJ2-4; 12 bases line up with TRBD2. J was trimmed by 1 base and V by 5 bases; bases with no gene match: 12. This CDR3 is 19 amino acids long. Germline V gene lookup returns CDR1 MNHNY and CDR2 SVGAGI (reference sequence). The CDR3, as DNA: TGTGCCAGCAGTCCTAGCGGGGGGGCGTCGTCGTTGGCCAAAAACATTCAGTACTTC. Translated, it gives CASSPSGGASSLAKNIQYF.

This clone was detected once. The chain links TRBV27 to TRBJ2-2, with 7 bases matching TRBD1. Trimming took 5 bases from V and 6 from J; bases not matched to a gene: 0. Per germline, CDR1 MNHEY and CDR2 SMNVEV (reference sequence). This CDR3 region has 12 residues. CDR3 nucleotide sequence: TGTGCCAGCAGTCAGGGGGCCGGGGAGCTGTTTTTT. This translates into CASSQGAGELFF.

The chain recombines TRBV5-1 with TRBJ1-6; 8 bases are a match to TRBD1. The CDR3 loop spans 15 amino acids. V shed 0 bases and J 9 bases; nucleotides not matched to a gene: 5. The V gene's germline CDR1 is SGHRS and CDR2 YFSETQ. CDR3 DNA: TGCGCCAGCAGCTTGGGGCAGGGGGCAGGTTCACCCCTCCACTTT. Amino acids: CASSLGQGAGSPLHF.

This chain links TRBV5-1 with TRBJ2-3; D possibly corresponds to TRBD1 (6 bases). V lost 0 bases to trimming and J lost 0 bases, with 8 bases between them. Germline V gives CDR1 SGHRS, CDR2 YFSETQ. CDR3 length: 15 residues. The CDR3 DNA follows: TGCGCCAGCAGCTTGGGGGGACAAAGCACAGATACGCAGTATTTT. Its translation is CASSLGGQSTDTQYF.

This chain connects TRBV5-1 to TRBJ2-3, with D possibly matching TRBD2 (5 bases). The CDR3 sequence is 14 residues long. With 1 base removed from V and 2 bases from J, the gap between germline ends came to 8 bases. The germline gives CDR1 SGHRS, CDR2 YFSETQ. In DNA form, the CDR3 reads TGCGCCAGCAGCTTGAACGGGGTCACAGATACGCAGTATTTT. Amino acid sequence: CASSLNGVTDTQYF.

The CDR3, as DNA: TGCGCCAGCAGCTTCGGACCATTTAGGGGCTACGAGCAGTACTTC. Residues: CASSFGPFRGYEQYF. This sequence joins TRBV5-1 and TRBJ2-7, with D perhaps matching TRBD1 (5 bases). Germline V gene data show CDR1 as SGHRS and CDR2 as YFSETQ. The CDR3 extends over 15 amino acids. V was cut by 2 bases and J by 3 bases, with 15 bases left in between.

The chain uses TRBV4-2 and TRBJ2-7; 8 bases are a match to TRBD1. The CDR3 length is 14 residues. Germline trimming cut 4 bases from V and 4 bases from J; bases unmatched to any gene: 6. Germline V gene lookup returns CDR1 LGHNA and CDR2 YNFKEQ. CDR3 in DNA: TGTGCCAGCAGCCCCTACGGACAGGGATACGAGCAGTACTTC. Protein sequence: CASSPYGQGYEQYF.

The chain combines TRBV6-6 with TRBJ2-1, with TRBD1 identical over 9 bases. The CDR3 extends over 16 amino acids. Germline V gives CDR1 MNHNY, CDR2 SVGAGI (reference sequence). V dropped 5 bases and J dropped 2; count of bases not matched to a gene: 7. In nucleotides, the CDR3 is TGTGCCAGCAGTCGCGGGGACAGGGCCCCCTACAATGAGCAGTTCTTC. This codes for CASSRGDRAPYNEQFF.

The CDR3 protein is CATSRSPASKGTGELFF. The CDR3 region has the DNA TGTGCCACCAGCAGGAGTCCGGCATCTAAGGGGACCGGGGAGCTGTTTTTT. The V call is TRBV15, the J call TRBJ2-2, with D perhaps matching TRBD1 (5 bases). This CDR3 region has 17 residues. Germline V gene data show CDR1 as LNHNV and CDR2 as YYDKDF (reference sequence). V gave up 3 bases and J gave up 5 bases, with 19 bases separating them.

The chain uses TRBV5-1 and TRBJ2-3; TRBD1 aligns across 9 bases. Germline V gene data show CDR1 as SGHRS and CDR2 as YFSETQ. This CDR3 comprises 16 residues. J was trimmed by 4 bases and V by 4 bases; bases with no gene match: 10. The CDR3 region has the DNA TGCGCCAGCAGCCATCACAGGGGGCGTAGTCCAGATACGCAGTATTTT. Its protein product is CASSHHRGRSPDTQYF.

The V gene is TRBV19, the J gene TRBJ2-3; the match to TRBD2 covers 10 bases. The V and J ends lost 7 bases and 3 bases, in that order; junction bases with no gene match: 7. This CDR3 is built from 15 residues. Per germline, CDR1 LNHDA and CDR2 SQIVND (reference sequence). CDR3 DNA sequence: TGTGCCAGTACACGTAGCGGGGGGAGGACAGATACGCAGTATTTT. Its translation: CASTRSGGRTDTQYF.

This clone appeared once. As DNA, the CDR3 is TGTGCCAGCAGGACCGGGACAGGGGTTTACGAGCAGTACTTC. Encoded protein: CASRTGTGVYEQYF. The rearrangement links TRBV6-5 to TRBJ2-7; TRBD1 agrees at 10 bases. V gave up 6 bases and J gave up 4 bases; unmatched junction bases: 6. The CDR3 runs to 14 residues. Germline values: CDR1 MNHEY, CDR2 SVGAGI.

This clone was observed a single time. This chain connects TRBV11-2 to TRBJ2-1; a weak D match, TRBD1 (5 bases). CDR1 and CDR2 (germline): SGHAT, FQNNGV. Trimming left V 3 bases short and J 2 bases short, with 11 bases between. This CDR3 is 15 amino acids long. As DNA, the CDR3 is TGTGCCAGCAGCTTCAAGGGGTTTACCTACAATGAGCAGTTCTTC. It encodes CASSFKGFTYNEQFF.

This sequence joins TRBV5-1 and TRBJ1-2; 8 nucleotides align to TRBD1. With 7 bases clipped from V and 4 bases from J, the junction kept 6 bases outside the gene matches. The CDR3 length is 13 residues. Germline CDR1 and CDR2: SGHRS and YFSETQ. CDR3 in amino acids: CASGQTGAYGYTF. The CDR3 bases are TGCGCCAGCGGACAGACAGGGGCCTATGGCTACACCTTC.

The chain combines TRBV6-5 with TRBJ2-7; 8 bases fit TRBD2. The CDR3 runs 15 residues. With 8 bases clipped from V and 0 bases from J, the junction kept 9 bases outside the gene matches. Germline CDR1 MNHEY, CDR2 SVGAGI. CDR3 in amino acids: CASHTGGMTSYEQYF. The CDR3 DNA sequence: TGTGCCAGCCATACGGGGGGGATGACCTCCTACGAGCAGTACTTC.

Only a few counts were recorded for this clone. The chain couples TRBV14 to TRBJ2-5; tentative D call: TRBD1 (5 bases). Trimming removed 6 bases at V and 2 bases at J, with 10 bases between. The CDR3 has 13 amino acids. Germline CDR1 SGHDN, CDR2 FVKESK. CDR3 loop: CASSRQLQETQYF. For the CDR3, the DNA is TGTGCCAGCAGTCGACAGCTACAAGAGACCCAGTACTTC.

V and J are TRBV4-2 and TRBJ2-1; 14 bases agree with TRBD2. CDR3 length equals 18 residues. V shed 4 bases and J 0 bases; nucleotides not matched to a gene: 5. In germline, CDR1 is LGHNA, CDR2 YNFKEQ. The CDR3 DNA follows: TGTGCCAGCAGCCGAGGACTAGCGGGGGGAAGCTCCTACAATGAGCAGTTCTTC. Protein sequence: CASSRGLAGGSSYNEQFF.

The rearrangement joins TRBV3-1 (or the pseudogene TRBV3-2) to TRBJ2-1, with unresolved D. The CDR3 loop spans 11 amino acids. Germline V CDR1 and CDR2: LGHDT, YNNKEL (reference sequence). V shed 4 bases and J shed 7 bases, with 5 bases lying between them. The CDR3 loop reads CASSLQNEQFF. The CDR3 DNA sequence: TGTGCCAGCAGCCTACAAAATGAGCAGTTCTTC.

V gene TRBV7-9 combines with J gene TRBJ1-2; weak D call: TRBD1 (6 bases). The CDR3 is made up of 13 amino acids. Trimming shortened V by 2 bases and J by 4 bases, and 8 bases separated the two germline ends. Germline V gives CDR1 SEHNR, CDR2 FQNEAQ (reference sequence). The CDR3 nucleotides are TGTGCCAGCAGCTTAATACAGGGCTATGGCTACACCTTC. Its protein is CASSLIQGYGYTF.

The V and J genes are TRBV11-3 and TRBJ2-2, with D possibly matching TRBD1 (6 bases). CDR3 length: 14 amino acids. Per the germline V gene, CDR1 is SGHNT and CDR2 is YENEEA. V was pared by 1 base and J by 7 bases, with 10 bases between. CDR3 amino acids: CASSLARGIGELFF. CDR3 DNA sequence: TGTGCCAGCAGCTTAGCTAGGGGGATCGGGGAGCTGTTTTTT.

The chain uses TRBV2 and TRBJ1-1, with 7 nucleotides matching TRBD1. The germline V gene has CDR1 SNHLY and CDR2 FYNNEI. The CDR3 loop spans 13 amino acids. Germline trimming cut 8 bases from V and 6 bases from J; bases unmatched to any gene: 9. CDR3 nucleotides: TGTGCCAGCCGTCGACAGGGTGTTTCTGAAGCTTTCTTT. Translating it yields CASRRQGVSEAFF.

This rearrangement joins TRBV20-1 to TRBJ2-4, with 7 bases matching TRBD2. This CDR3 spans 12 amino acids. The J segment lost 9 bases and the V segment lost 3 bases, leaving 5 bases of the junction unmatched. Germline V gene sequence: CDR1 DFQATT, CDR2 SNEGSKA (reference sequence). The DNA for the CDR3 is TGCAGTGCTAGTCTGGGGAGGGCCATTCAGTACTTC. Amino acids: CSASLGRAIQYF.

The chain couples TRBV12-3 or TRBV12-4 to TRBJ2-2; D is possibly TRBD1 (5 bases). This CDR3 comprises 13 residues. Between the trimmed V and J ends, which lost 3 bases and 6 bases, there was a span of 8 bases. The CDR3 sequence is CASSLTVAGELFF. Written as DNA, the CDR3 is TGTGCCAGCAGTTTGACAGTGGCCGGGGAGCTGTTTTTT.

This chain connects TRBV10-1 to TRBJ1-1; 9 nucleotides align to TRBD1. The CDR3 runs 14 residues. V shed 2 bases, J shed 4 bases, and the junction held 2 bases outside the gene matches. Germline lookup yields CDR1 WNHNN and CDR2 SYGVQD (reference sequence). The CDR3 reads CASSEQTGGTEAFF. For the CDR3, the DNA is TGCGCCAGCAGTGAGCAGACAGGGGGCACTGAAGCTTTCTTT.

The chain employs TRBV5-1 and TRBJ1-5; no clear D gene. The CDR3 totals 15 residues. Per germline, CDR1 SGHRS and CDR2 YFSETQ. V lost 0 bases to trimming and J lost 2 bases, with 9 bases between them. In DNA, the CDR3 is TGCGCCAGCAGCTTGGCGGGAACAGGCAATCAGCCCCAGCATTTT. Residues: CASSLAGTGNQPQHF.

This clone was seen a few times. The rearrangement links TRBV27 to TRBJ1-3; 10 bases match TRBD1. CDR3 length equals 16 residues. Germline V lookup: CDR1 MNHEY, CDR2 SMNVEV (reference sequence). The J segment lost 4 bases and the V segment lost 4 bases, leaving 7 bases of the junction unmatched. The CDR3 loop reads CASSSRGQGYGNTIYF. The DNA for the CDR3 is TGTGCCAGCAGTTCCAGGGGACAGGGGTACGGAAACACCATATATTTT.